Below, 16 T cell receptor beta chains from the same sample are listed, as sequenced in a study of cytomegalovirus exposure and HLA in healthy donors. TCRdb keeps only in-frame clones here, not all; method: immunoSEQ multiplex PCR. The table includes about 120,000 clones, 80% to 90% detected once. Sample: PBMCs. Receptor source: a woman younger than 35 in good health and CMV-seronegative.

The chain links TRBV28 to TRBJ1-2; the D is unclear. Between the trimmed V and J ends, which lost 7 bases and 2 bases, there was a span of 17 bases. The CDR3 has 15 residues. CDR1 MDHEN and CDR2 SYDVKM come from the germline V gene. CDR3 region: CASTLVEQLNYGYTF. CDR3 nucleotides: TGTGCCAGCACCTTAGTGGAACAGCTAAACTATGGCTACACCTTC.

The genes are TRBV2 and TRBJ2-1; TRBD2 matches 14 bases. Per the germline V gene, CDR1 is SNHLY and CDR2 is FYNNEI. Germline trimming cut 6 bases from V and 5 bases from J; bases unmatched to any gene: 9. The CDR3 covers 17 residues. CDR3 bases: TGTGCCAGCAGCCGGGGACTAGCGGGGGCCCTGGACAATGAGCAGTTCTTC. Encoded protein: CASSRGLAGALDNEQFF. The full variable domain, completed using reference TRBV2 and TRBJ2-1, is EPEVTQTPSHQVTQMGQEVILRCVPISNHLYFYWYRQILGQKVEFLVSFYNNEISEKSEIFDDQFSVERPDGSNFTLKIRSTKLEDSAMYFCASSRGLAGALDNEQFFGPGTRLTVL.

This CDR3 is CASNGQGDNTGELFF. CDR3 DNA: TGCGCCAGCAACGGCCAGGGGGATAACACCGGGGAGCTGTTTTTT. V and J are TRBV5-1 and TRBJ2-2; 7 bases fit TRBD1. Trimming removed 6 bases from V and 2 bases from J; junction bases left unmatched: 7. Germline V CDR1 and CDR2: SGHRS, YFSETQ. The CDR3 contains 15 residues.

This chain connects TRBV5-1 to TRBJ2-2; a possible D gene is TRBD1 (5 bases). The CDR3 extends over 15 amino acids. Germline CDR1 is SGHRS and CDR2 is YFSETQ. V lost 1 base and J lost 5, with 12 bases in between. The CDR3 DNA sequence: TGCGCCAGCAGCTTGTGGGCAGGGCCTACCGGGGAGCTGTTTTTT. Amino acids: CASSLWAGPTGELFF.

With regard to this clone: This CDR3 is also generated by other DNA sequences in the sample. The chain joins TRBV5-4 to TRBJ1-4, with D maybe TRBD1 (5 bases). Looked up from germline, CDR1 is SGHNT and CDR2 is YYREEE (reference sequence). The CDR3 spans 14 residues. V shed 2 bases and J shed 5 bases, with 10 bases lying between them. The CDR3 sequence is CASSLDRTNEKLFF. The CDR3 DNA reads as TGTGCCAGCAGCTTAGACAGAACAAATGAAAAACTGTTTTTT.

This clone has a handful of counts. The V gene is TRBV29-1, the J gene TRBJ1-1; D perhaps matches TRBD1 (6 bases). Germline V gene lookup returns CDR1 SQVTM and CDR2 ANQGSEA. Trimming removed 6 bases at V and 3 bases at J, with 14 bases between. There are 13 residues in the CDR3. For the CDR3, the DNA is TGCAGCGTAAAACGGGGGGCGGACACTGAAGCTTTCTTT. Residues: CSVKRGADTEAFF.

This chain links TRBV19 with TRBJ1-2; 8 nucleotides match TRBD1. The CDR3 sequence is 13 residues long. V dropped 6 bases and J dropped 5; count of bases not matched to a gene: 5. Germline assignment: CDR1 LNHDA and CDR2 SQIVND (reference sequence). The CDR3 loop is CASRPGGVYGYTF. The CDR3 nucleotides read TGTGCCAGTAGACCAGGGGGCGTTTATGGCTACACCTTC.

The J gene is TRBJ1-1, the V gene TRBV19; possible D gene TRBD1, 6 bases. The CDR3 is 13 amino acids. The germline V gene has CDR1 LNHDA and CDR2 SQIVND (reference sequence). With 7 bases removed from V and 6 bases from J, the gap between germline ends came to 15 bases. As DNA, the CDR3 is TGTGCCAGTAACAGGGTTGAAAGGTCTGAAGCTTTCTTT. Translation: CASNRVERSEAFF.

The chain combines TRBV2 with TRBJ1-4; TRBD1 might be the D (5 bases). V lost 4 bases, J lost 8 bases, and 17 bases lay in between. The CDR3 contains 15 residues. Germline CDR1 is SNHLY and CDR2 is FYNNEI. For the CDR3, the DNA is TGTGCCAGCAGTGGAACATCAGGGTTGAACGAAAAACTGTTTTTT. It is translated as CASSGTSGLNEKLFF.

The chain has TRBV6-8 and TRBJ2-5; D is possibly TRBD2 (5 bases). The CDR3 runs 14 residues. Trimming left V 8 bases short and J 0 bases short, with 13 bases between. Germline V gene lookup returns CDR1 MNHGY and CDR2 SAAAGT. CDR3 sequence: CASVRADYQETQYF. In nucleotides, the CDR3 is TGTGCCAGCGTTCGAGCGGATTACCAAGAGACCCAGTACTTC.

The rearrangement joins TRBV27 to TRBJ1-5, with D unresolved. The CDR3 extends over 11 amino acids. In germline, CDR1 is MNHEY, CDR2 SMNVEV (reference sequence). Trimming removed 3 bases from V and 6 bases from J, with 3 bases in between. In DNA, the CDR3 is TGTGCCAGCAGTTTGAGTCAGCCCCAGCATTTT. Residues: CASSLSQPQHF.

The J gene is TRBJ2-1, the V gene TRBV18; 9 positions agree with TRBD1. There are 15 residues in the CDR3. Unmatched junction bases numbered 3, after V lost 2 bases and J lost 4 bases. Germline V lookup: CDR1 KGHSH, CDR2 LQKENI. In nucleotides, the CDR3 is TGTGCCAGCTCACCAAGACAGGGGGAATACAATGAGCAGTTCTTC. It encodes CASSPRQGEYNEQFF.

The chain has TRBV9 and TRBJ2-2; the match to TRBD2 covers 9 bases. After removal of 1 base from V and 5 bases from J, the junction contained 15 bases not matched to a gene. The CDR3 is 19 residues long. CDR1 and CDR2 (germline): SGDLS, YYNGEE. The CDR3 DNA follows: TGTGCCAGCAGCGTATCCACGTTGGGCGGGAGGGTGAGGACCGGGGAGCTGTTTTTT. Amino acid sequence: CASSVSTLGGRVRTGELFF.

This clone was seen just once. The chain joins TRBV30 to TRBJ2-3; 7 nucleotides match TRBD1. Germline values: CDR1 GTSNPN, CDR2 SVGIG (reference sequence). This CDR3 comprises 13 residues. V gave up 3 bases and J gave up 2 bases; unmatched junction bases: 2. CDR3 protein: CAWRGTATDTQYF. The CDR3 DNA follows: TGTGCCTGGAGAGGGACAGCCACAGATACGCAGTATTTT.

The chain combines TRBV28 with TRBJ2-2; 10 positions match TRBD1. V dropped 6 bases and J dropped 4; count of bases not matched to a gene: 5. Germline V CDR1 and CDR2: MDHEN, SYDVKM. The CDR3 contains 15 residues. The CDR3 loop is CASRRQGAPTGELFF. The CDR3 DNA sequence: TGTGCCAGCAGGAGACAGGGGGCGCCCACCGGGGAGCTGTTTTTT.

In this sample, this clone turned up once. This chain connects TRBV6-1 to TRBJ1-1, with 7 bases aligning to TRBD1. Germline-derived CDR1 and CDR2 are MNHNS and SASEGT. The CDR3 is 13 residues long. V lost 1 base to trimming and J lost 7 bases; unmatched junction nucleotides: 3. The CDR3, as DNA: TGTGCCAGCAGTGAAGACAGGGGCCTTGAAGCTTTCTTT. Protein sequence: CASSEDRGLEAFF.